This note documents a single T cell receptor (beta chain) sequence. This clonotype was seen many times. The clone's antigen remains unknown. Base quality data are lacking; no much larger clone is found one base away. The data were obtained in a study of blood T cells in healthy people across ages (dated by TCRdb to between 2014 and 2016). Notes on the research overall: In model experiments, template switching captured roughly one uniquely barcoded TCR beta cDNA molecule for every two T cells. Age-related changes in TCR beta repertoire diversity were measured in the study by deep sequencing normalized with unique cDNA molecular identifiers. Four age groups were formed from the donors: young (average approximately 15 years), middle-aged (around 39), aged (about 68) and long-lived (roughly 88). Donors of different ages were randomly distributed across sequencing lanes to avoid experimental bias. The study analyzed two additional independent replicas of 1 million unique cDNA reads from the same blood draw for two donors, one aged 18 to 29 and one aged 80 or older.

To prepare the library, 5' RACE was applied. Instrument on record: Illumina HiSeq 2500. A second roughly 7 to 11 cycle PCR used a sample-barcoded 5' primer and a J-beta primer mix. Each TCR beta cDNA molecule received a unique molecular identifier from a template-switch 5' adaptor carrying 12 random nucleotides. Each sample yielded at least 3 million CDR3-containing paired-end reads. All of the RNA was converted into first-strand cDNA using the Mint cDNA synthesis kit, with a TRBC-specific oligonucleotide serving as the primer. All cDNA was treated with uracil-DNA glycosylase and then went through a first 18-cycle PCR with the universal primers M1SS and BC2_uni_R. Per the original workflow: Each sample was normalized by randomly selecting 1 million high-quality reads, each carrying a distinct molecular identifier. Reads sharing molecular identifiers were discarded rather than binned into consensus sequences. CDR3 identification, clonotype clustering and error correction used MiTCR with a Q25 quality threshold and the strictest error-elimination algorithm. Lower-bound total TCR beta diversity was estimated with a nonparametric unseen species model using Euler transformation. In-frame beta chains were kept once TCRdb had trimmed the public reads at Q25 with fastp and called clones with MiXCR. A single entry per CDR3 protein holds the most common genes and DNA from its merged rows. These V and J calls are TCRdb output, not the study's own analysis. The sample table records 950,000 to 1,200,000 distinct CDR3 sequences; approximately 38% of these occur just once. About an eighth of the sample rests with the top ten.

Taken from the germline V gene, the CDR1 and CDR2 loops are SGHRS and YFSETQ. The CDR3 spans 16 residues, from the cysteine through the phenylalanine. CDR3 DNA only is kept here, 48 bases in frame from base 1. Trimmed from V: 5 bases; trimmed from J: 4 bases; junction bases lacking a gene match: 9. What the work shows at the level of the full study, not this receptor alone: As age increased, observed TCR beta diversity per million T cells dropped in a roughly linear way, and a significant reduction was already evident by age about 40. The CMV infection status of donors was not known, potentially confounding age-related changes in expanded clonotypes. Estimates of total diversity based on one million sequenced T cells were regarded as lower bounds and as underestimates. The long-lived group showed more naive CD4+ T cells, fewer expanded clones and increased TCR diversity than the aged group, suggesting age selection. There was a strong correlation between observed TCR beta diversity and the percentage of naive T cells measured by flow cytometry. Because profiling used bulk unsorted PBMCs, naive and antigen-experienced compartments could not be compared conclusively.

Donors were under 40 systemically healthy Caucasian individuals from Russia aged about 6 to 100 years. Each donor gave ten milliliters of peripheral blood, drawn into EDTA-treated Vacutainer tubes. Ficoll-Paque density-gradient centrifugation was used to isolate PBMCs, with at least 6.5 million per sample. Total RNA was extracted from PBMCs with Trizol reagent, with at least 6 micrograms obtained per sample. For every donor, an aliquot of PBMCs went through flow cytometry to measure the percentages of naive CD45RAhigh/CD27high T cells. Source material: blood. This TCR was sampled from a young man in good health. The rearranged segments are TRBV5-1 and TRBJ2-1, with 10 bases in between that match TRBD1. The DNA sequence follows: TGCGCCAGCAGATCAAGGACAGGGGGGATTTACAATGAGCAGTTCTTC. This gives the protein CASRSRTGGIYNEQFF.